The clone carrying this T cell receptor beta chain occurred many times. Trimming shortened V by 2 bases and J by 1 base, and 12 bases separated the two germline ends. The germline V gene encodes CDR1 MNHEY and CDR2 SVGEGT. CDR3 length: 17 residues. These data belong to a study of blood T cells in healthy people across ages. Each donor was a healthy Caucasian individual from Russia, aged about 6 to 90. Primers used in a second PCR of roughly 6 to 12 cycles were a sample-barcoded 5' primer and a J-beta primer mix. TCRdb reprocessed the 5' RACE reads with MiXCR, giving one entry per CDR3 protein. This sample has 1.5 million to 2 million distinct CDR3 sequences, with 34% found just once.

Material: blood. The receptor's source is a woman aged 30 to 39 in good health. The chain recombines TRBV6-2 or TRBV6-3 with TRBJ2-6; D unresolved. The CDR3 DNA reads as TGTGCCAGCAGTTACCCTTCCAGTTTTTCTGGGGCCAACGTCCTGACTTTC. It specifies CASSYPSSFSGANVLTF.